This is a list of T cell receptor beta chains from one sample in a study of cytomegalovirus exposure and HLA in healthy donors. Libraries were prepared by immunoSEQ multiplex PCR; TCRdb keeps only in-frame clonotypes and omits some of them. The data show 35,000 to 40,000 clones, with 90% to 95% seen just once and approximately 2.4% held by the top ten. Sequenced material: PBMCs. The receptors were gathered from a woman in her late teens or twenties in good health and CMV-seronegative. The CDR3 runs from the conserved cysteine through the conserved F or W. The order of the fields is D gene, V gene, clone size, CDR3 length, J gene, CDR3 DNA, CDR3 protein. D genes are given only for firm matches. Expanded clones get a size class; other rows say once, few or many, or leave the size out.

>TRBD1|TRBV4-3|-|15|TRBJ1-1
TGCGCCAGCAGCCGTAGACAGGGATCGTACACTGAAGCTTTCTTT
CASSRRQGSYTEAFF
>-|TRBV13|-|14|TRBJ2-1
TGTGCCAGCAGCTTAGGACAGATCCTGAATGAGCAGTTCTTC
CASSLGQILNEQFF
>-|TRBV19|-|14|TRBJ1-1
TGTGCCAGTTCGCGCTGGGGAGGGAACACTGAAGCTTTCTTT
CASSRWGGNTEAFF
>TRBD1|TRBV29-1|-|14|TRBJ2-7
TGCAGCGTTGGCTCGGGACAGGTCGTATACGAGCAGTACTTC
CSVGSGQVVYEQYF
>-|TRBV4-1|-|13|TRBJ1-5
TGCGCCAGCAGCCTGAGGGGCAATCAGCCCCAGCATTTT
CASSLRGNQPQHF
>-|TRBV28|-|16|TRBJ2-7
TGTGCCAGCAGTCTTAGCCATCCAGGGGTTTCCTACGAGCAGTACTTC
CASSLSHPGVSYEQYF
>-|TRBV4-3|few|18|TRBJ2-6
TGCGCCAGCAGCCAAGCCGGGACTGAAAGTTCTGGGGCCAACGTCCTGACTTTC
CASSQAGTESSGANVLTF
>TRBD2|TRBV5-4|-|15|TRBJ2-5
TGTGCCAGCAGCCGACGGACTAGTGTGCAAGAGACCCAGTACTTC
CASSRRTSVQETQYF
>TRBD1|TRBV28|-|17|TRBJ1-5
TGTGCCAGCAGTTCACCGGGACAGGGACCGGTTAATCAGCCCCAGCATTTT
CASSSPGQGPVNQPQHF
>-|TRBV29-1|-|14|TRBJ2-7
TGCAGCGTTGTGGCAGGGCCATCCCCCTACGAGCAGTACTTC
CSVVAGPSPYEQYF
>-|TRBV14|-|16|TRBJ2-3
TGTGCCAGCAGCCAAGAGAGGGCTAGCGGCACAGATACGCAGTATTTT
CASSQERASGTDTQYF
>-|TRBV7-9|-|17|TRBJ2-3
TGTGCCAGCAGCTCCCTGATCCGAGGCAGGGGCACAGATACGCAGTATTTT
CASSSLIRGRGTDTQYF
>-|TRBV5-6|few|14|TRBJ1-1
TGTGCCAGCAGCTTCGGCGGCATGAACACTGAAGCTTTCTTT
CASSFGGMNTEAFF
>-|TRBV29-1|-|13|TRBJ1-2
TGCAGCGTTGATCAAGGGGGAACATCTGGCTACACCTTC
CSVDQGGTSGYTF
>TRBD2|TRBV7-9|-|14|TRBJ2-1
TGTTCCAGCAGCTTAATGCTAGCGGGAGATTTACAGTTCTTC
CSSSLMLAGDLQFF
>TRBD1|TRBV28|-|14|TRBJ2-7
TGTGCCAGCAAACGGACAGGGGGCTCCTACGAGCAGTACTTC
CASKRTGGSYEQYF
>-|TRBV7-3|-|16|TRBJ2-2
TGTGCCAGCAGCTTAAACGCCAGGGCCAAGTCCGGGGAGCTGTTTTTT
CASSLNARAKSGELFF
>TRBD2|TRBV19|-|17|TRBJ2-2
TGTGCCAGTAGTATTGGTGGGGGGAGGGCTGGAGCCGGGGAGCTGTTTTTT
CASSIGGGRAGAGELFF
>TRBD1|TRBV27|-|15|TRBJ1-2
TGTGCCAGCAGTTGGACCCCAGGGGGCTACTATGGCTACACCTTC
CASSWTPGGYYGYTF
>TRBD2|TRBV19|-|15|TRBJ2-1
TGTGCCAGTAGTATTGGCGGGGGCTCCTACAATGAGCAGTTCTTC
CASSIGGGSYNEQFF